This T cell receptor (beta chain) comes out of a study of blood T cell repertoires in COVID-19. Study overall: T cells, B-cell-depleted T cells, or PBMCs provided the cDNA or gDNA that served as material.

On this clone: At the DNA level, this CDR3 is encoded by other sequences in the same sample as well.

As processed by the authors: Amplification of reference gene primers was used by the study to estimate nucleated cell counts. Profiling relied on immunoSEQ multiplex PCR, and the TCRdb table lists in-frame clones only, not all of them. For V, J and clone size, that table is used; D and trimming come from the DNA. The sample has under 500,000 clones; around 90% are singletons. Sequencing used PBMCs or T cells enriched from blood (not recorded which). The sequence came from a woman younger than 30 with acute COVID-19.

The CDR3 DNA reads TGTGCCAGCAGTTACCGACAATATCAGCCCCAGCATTTT. Encoded protein: CASSYRQYQPQHF. The rearrangement joins TRBV6-5 to TRBJ1-5, with D hard to call. Trimming stripped 2 bases from V and 5 bases from J, with 7 bases between. Germline assignment: CDR1 MNHEY and CDR2 SVGAGI. CDR3 length: 13 amino acids.